The 13 T cell receptor beta chains presented below share a single source sample, sequenced in a study of cytomegalovirus exposure and HLA in healthy donors. PCR employed 60 Vbeta and 13 Jbeta primers. Clones were read by immunoSEQ multiplex PCR, and TCRdb kept only the in-frame ones, dropping some. The repertoire table contains approximately 38,000 clones. The sequencing input was PBMCs. These receptors were taken from a human donor in good health.

The chain carries TRBV7-3 and TRBJ1-1; weak D call: TRBD1 (5 bases). V dropped 5 bases and J dropped 1 base, with 14 bases sitting between them. CDR1 and CDR2 from the germline V gene are SGHTA and FQGTGA. CDR3 length equals 15 residues. The DNA of the CDR3 is TGTGCCAGCAGCCCAACGGGACTGCAGAACACTGAAGCTTTCTTT. Protein: CASSPTGLQNTEAFF.

This chain uses TRBV6-5 with TRBJ1-4; D is possibly TRBD1 (5 bases). Trimming took off 2 bases at V and 8 bases at J, with 15 bases between the two ends. CDR1 is MNHEY, CDR2 SVGAGI, per germline. The CDR3 length is 15 residues. The CDR3 reads CASSYQGRVGEKLFF. CDR3 in DNA: TGTGCCAGCAGTTACCAGGGCCGGGTAGGGGAAAAACTGTTTTTT.

This chain links TRBV6-1 with TRBJ2-1; 12 nucleotides match TRBD2. Trimming removed 3 bases from V and 5 bases from J; junction bases left unmatched: 5. Germline CDR1 MNHNS, CDR2 SASEGT. The CDR3 consists of 16 residues. CDR3 amino acids: CASSDPRTSGDNEQFF. DNA of the CDR3: TGTGCCAGCAGTGACCCCCGGACTAGCGGGGACAATGAGCAGTTCTTC.

J is TRBJ1-6 and V is TRBV2; maybe TRBD1 (5 bases). From germline, CDR1 is SNHLY and CDR2 FYNNEI. V lost 7 bases, J lost 0 bases, and 13 bases lay in between. The CDR3 extends over 16 amino acids. DNA for the CDR3: TGTGCCAGCATTCGCGACAGAAACTCCTATAATTCACCCCTCCACTTT. This sequence encodes CASIRDRNSYNSPLHF.

The V call is TRBV15, the J call TRBJ2-2; tentatively, D is TRBD2 (6 bases). V lost 1 base and J lost 7, with 10 bases in between. Germline loops: CDR1 LNHNV, CDR2 YYDKDF (reference sequence). The CDR3 covers 14 residues. The CDR3 DNA sequence: TGTGCCACCAGCAGAGGTGGGGGGAACGGGGAGCTGTTTTTT. This sequence encodes CATSRGGGNGELFF.

The chain uses TRBV7-3 and TRBJ1-5; D is unclear. The germline CDR1 and CDR2 sequences are SGHTA and FQGTGA. The V gene lost 5 bases and the J gene lost 7 bases, with 12 bases spanning the gap. There are 13 residues in the CDR3. This CDR3 reads CASSPRGPQPQHF. The DNA for the CDR3 is TGTGCCAGCAGCCCCCGCGGGCCCCAGCCCCAGCATTTT.

V is TRBV6-5 and J is TRBJ2-5; no definite D call. The CDR3 covers 13 residues. Trimming removed 0 bases from V and 5 bases from J, with 7 bases in between. Germline V gives CDR1 MNHEY, CDR2 SVGAGI. This CDR3 reads CASSYSLRETQYF. The CDR3 DNA is TGTGCCAGCAGTTACTCGTTGCGGGAGACCCAGTACTTC.

V and J are TRBV4-2 and TRBJ1-4; TRBD1 agrees at 7 bases. Germline V gives CDR1 LGHNA, CDR2 YNFKEQ. V shed 4 bases and J 8 bases; nucleotides not matched to a gene: 1. The CDR3 length is 12 residues. The CDR3 spells CASSPQGEKLFF. In DNA, the CDR3 is TGTGCCAGCAGCCCACAGGGGGAAAAACTGTTTTTT.

The chain is built from TRBV6-5 and TRBJ2-7; a weak D match, TRBD2 (5 bases). The V and J ends lost 2 bases and 0 bases respectively, with 11 bases between them. The CDR3 runs to 15 residues. Germline V gives CDR1 MNHEY, CDR2 SVGAGI. The CDR3 DNA is TGTGCCAGCAGTTACAGCGGCCTTAGCTCCTACGAGCAGTACTTC. Its translation is CASSYSGLSSYEQYF.

The rearrangement joins TRBV4-1 to TRBJ1-1, with a tentative D call TRBD1 (5 bases). The V gene's germline CDR1 is MGHRA and CDR2 YSYEKL. V gave up 4 bases and J gave up 6 bases, with 18 bases separating them. This CDR3 has 15 amino acids. CDR3 sequence: CASSPYGGVRAEAFF. The CDR3 DNA reads TGCGCCAGCAGCCCATATGGGGGGGTACGGGCTGAAGCTTTCTTT.

The V gene is TRBV4-2, the J gene TRBJ1-3, with 7 nucleotides matching TRBD1. The length of the CDR3 is 14 residues. The junction had 3 bases not matched to a gene; V was cut back by 3 bases and J by 4 bases. Germline values: CDR1 LGHNA, CDR2 YNFKEQ. The CDR3 DNA is TGTGCCAGCAGCCAGACAGGGTCGGGAAACACCATATATTTT. Its protein is CASSQTGSGNTIYF.

The genes are TRBV2 and TRBJ2-3; D is ambiguous. The CDR3 is 12 amino acids. Germline CDR1 is SNHLY and CDR2 is FYNNEI. The V end lost 7 bases, the J end lost 11 bases, and 16 bases lay between the germline ends. DNA of the CDR3: TGTGCCAGCAATCTAGAAGTTGGTAAGCAGTATTTT. It codes for CASNLEVGKQYF.

This chain joins TRBV28 and TRBJ1-6, with D hard to call. Trimming shortened V by 2 bases and J by 3 bases, and 11 bases separated the two germline ends. The germline CDR1 and CDR2 sequences are MDHEN and SYDVKM. The CDR3 loop spans 16 amino acids. CDR3 sequence: CASSLPRHLYNSPLHF. As DNA, the CDR3 is TGTGCCAGCAGTTTACCGAGGCACCTCTATAATTCACCCCTCCACTTT.